The 24 T cell receptor beta chains in this list originate from one sample, sequenced in a study of somatic mutations in cytotoxic T cells in rheumatoid arthritis. The method was immunoSEQ multiplex PCR; TCRdb's version includes in-frame clones alone and lacks a portion of them. The table lists 20,000 to 25,000 clones, approximately 81% of them singletons. The sequenced material came from CD8+ T cells sorted from blood. The receptors were gathered from an adult with rheumatoid arthritis.

This chain connects TRBV14 to TRBJ2-3, with 7 bases matching TRBD1. Germline loops: CDR1 SGHDN, CDR2 FVKESK. This CDR3 region has 17 residues. V lost 3 bases and J lost 2; bases outside the gene matches: 11. The CDR3 region is CASSQTPGQRFTDTQYF. The CDR3 DNA reads TGTGCCAGCAGCCAGACCCCGGGACAGAGGTTCACAGATACGCAGTATTTT.

The chain joins TRBV10-3 to TRBJ2-5; tentative D call: TRBD2 (5 bases). Gene TRBJ2-7 matches the end of the DNA better, so the J call may be wrong. Germline V gene lookup returns CDR1 ENHRY and CDR2 SYGVKD. The CDR3 loop spans 17 amino acids. CDR3: CAIRLSDGVGEIYEQYF. As DNA, the CDR3 is TGTGCCATCAGATTATCGGATGGGGTCGGGGAAATCTACGAGCAGTACTTC.

The CDR3 nucleotides are TGTGCCAGCAACGGAATCATGAACACTGAAGCTTTCTTT. The encoded protein is CASNGIMNTEAFF. This chain connects TRBV6-1 to TRBJ1-1; D unresolved. The CDR3 covers 13 residues. Trimming removed 7 bases at V and 0 bases at J, with 9 bases between. CDR1 MNHNS and CDR2 SASEGT come from the germline V gene.

A few counts support this clone. The chain joins TRBV7-2 to TRBJ1-1, with 8 bases aligning to TRBD1. CDR3 length equals 13 residues. Germline CDR1 and CDR2: SGHTA and FQGNSA. The V and J ends lost 5 bases and 7 bases, in that order; junction bases with no gene match: 6. The CDR3 protein is CASSHDRGGEAFF. In DNA, the CDR3 is TGTGCCAGCAGCCATGACAGGGGAGGTGAAGCTTTCTTT.

The rearrangement uses TRBV5-1 and TRBJ2-3, with a weak D call TRBD1 (6 bases). The germline gives CDR1 SGHRS, CDR2 YFSETQ. The CDR3 spans 14 residues. V lost 0 bases, J lost 3 bases, and 8 bases lay in between. This CDR3 reads CASSLGQETDTQYF. CDR3 nucleotide sequence: TGCGCCAGCAGCTTGGGACAGGAAACAGATACGCAGTATTTT.

This chain uses TRBV5-1 with TRBJ2-1; D is unclear. The V gene lost 4 bases and the J gene lost 4 bases, with 15 bases spanning the gap. The germline gives CDR1 SGHRS, CDR2 YFSETQ. The CDR3 is 15 residues long. This chain's CDR3 is CASSPVARAYNEQFF. CDR3 DNA sequence: TGCGCCAGCAGCCCGGTCGCTCGGGCTTACAATGAGCAGTTCTTC.

This chain connects TRBV5-1 to TRBJ1-1; D gene unclear. V was pared by 1 base and J by 3 bases, with 10 bases between. This CDR3 is 14 amino acids long. CDR1 and CDR2 (germline): SGHRS, YFSETQ. The CDR3 spells CASSLWPVDTEAFF. CDR3 nucleotide sequence: TGCGCCAGCAGCTTGTGGCCAGTGGACACTGAAGCTTTCTTT.

This sequence joins TRBV11-2 and TRBJ1-1; no firm D call. Germline V CDR1 and CDR2: SGHAT, FQNNGV. This CDR3 spans 15 amino acids. V lost 6 bases to trimming and J lost 0 bases, with 14 bases between them. As DNA, the CDR3 is TGTGCCAGCAGTCACTATCCCAGGATGAACACTGAAGCTTTCTTT. Encoded protein: CASSHYPRMNTEAFF.

This sequence joins TRBV7-6 and TRBJ1-4; no firm D call. The CDR3 length is 16 residues. Trimming pared 0 bases from V and 7 bases from J, leaving 15 bases between. Germline V gives CDR1 SGHVS, CDR2 FNYEAQ. CDR3 protein: CASSLAPMGLSEKLFF. CDR3 coding DNA: TGTGCCAGCAGCTTAGCCCCCATGGGGTTAAGTGAAAAACTGTTTTTT.

This clone was observed once. The J gene is TRBJ1-1, the V gene TRBV27, with TRBD1 matching over 11 bases. Germline-derived CDR1 and CDR2 are MNHEY and SMNVEV (reference sequence). The CDR3 length is 13 residues. V gave up 3 bases and J gave up 11 bases; unmatched junction bases: 5. The CDR3 DNA reads as TGTGCCAGCAGTTTCGGACAGGGGGCTGCCGCTTTCTTT. As protein: CASSFGQGAAAFF.

This sequence joins TRBV13 and TRBJ2-3; 11 positions agree with TRBD2. V lost 1 base and J lost 5; bases outside the gene matches: 5. Germline lookup yields CDR1 PRHDT and CDR2 FYEKMQ (reference sequence). The CDR3 extends over 16 amino acids. The CDR3 nucleotides are TGTGCCAGCAGCTTAGCTAGCGGGGGGCTGGGAGATACGCAGTATTTT. Amino acids: CASSLASGGLGDTQYF.

V gene TRBV7-6 combines with J gene TRBJ2-7; 8 bases are shared with TRBD2. The CDR3 extends over 15 amino acids. CDR1 and CDR2 (germline): SGHVS, FNYEAQ. After removal of 0 bases from V and 6 bases from J, the junction contained 7 bases not matched to a gene. DNA for the CDR3: TGTGCCAGCAGCTTAGCTGCTAGCGGGCAGGTCGAGCAGTACTTC. Amino acid sequence: CASSLAASGQVEQYF.

The chain uses TRBV7-9 and TRBJ2-7; no reliable D call. V was trimmed by 0 bases and J by 2 bases, leaving 14 bases between them. Germline CDR1 and CDR2: SEHNR and FQNEAQ (reference sequence). CDR3 size: 16 residues. The CDR3 bases are TGTGCCAGCAGCTTAGCGCACGGCTATTTTACCTACGAGCAGTACTTC. It specifies CASSLAHGYFTYEQYF.

The chain links TRBV4-3 to TRBJ2-3; the D gene is possibly TRBD2 (6 bases). The CDR3 totals 15 residues. CDR1 is LGHNA, CDR2 YSLEER, per germline. The germline V and J ends were trimmed by 1 base and 2 bases, with 10 bases remaining between them. As DNA, the CDR3 is TGCGCCAGCAGCCAAGGCGGCGGGGACACAGATACGCAGTATTTT. Protein: CASSQGGGDTDTQYF.

J is TRBJ2-1 and V is TRBV19; the D gene is possibly TRBD1 (6 bases). Germline V gene sequence: CDR1 LNHDA, CDR2 SQIVND (reference sequence). CDR3 length: 13 amino acids. V was shortened by 3 bases and J by 8 bases, with 11 bases between the two germline ends. The CDR3 loop is CASSMEDRYEQFF. CDR3 in DNA: TGTGCCAGTAGTATGGAGGACAGATATGAGCAGTTCTTC.

The chain uses TRBV7-9 and TRBJ1-3, with a tentative D call TRBD1 (5 bases). CDR3 length: 15 residues. Looked up from germline, CDR1 is SEHNR and CDR2 is FQNEAQ (reference sequence). V was pared by 5 bases and J by 1 base, with 12 bases between. This CDR3 is CASSPPQGSGNTIYF. As DNA, the CDR3 is TGTGCCAGCAGCCCACCGCAGGGATCTGGAAACACCATATATTTT.

The chain combines TRBV6-1 with TRBJ2-7; 8 bases are shared with TRBD1. The CDR3 is 15 amino acids. Germline V CDR1 and CDR2: MNHNS, SASEGT. The V gene end was trimmed by 6 bases and the J gene end by 2 bases; junction bases not matched to a gene: 9. CDR3 nucleotides: TGTGCCAGCAGCCGGCCCGGGACAGGAACCTACGAGCAGTACTTC. Translating it yields CASSRPGTGTYEQYF.

V is TRBV7-9 and J is TRBJ2-4; possibly TRBD2 for D (6 bases). The CDR3 contains 16 residues. Germline loops: CDR1 SEHNR, CDR2 FQNEAQ (reference sequence). The V end was cut by 3 bases, the J end by 5 bases, with 17 bases between. The CDR3 protein is CASSFWVGGSENIQYF. The CDR3 DNA sequence: TGTGCCAGCAGCTTTTGGGTCGGGGGAAGTGAAAACATTCAGTACTTC.

The chain links TRBV7-8 to TRBJ2-3; 7 bases are shared with TRBD2. Germline CDR1 is SGHVS and CDR2 is FQNEAQ. The CDR3 spans 17 residues. J was trimmed by 4 bases and V by 0 bases; bases with no gene match: 10. This CDR3 is CASSLARPGRYADTQYF. CDR3 bases: TGTGCCAGCAGCTTAGCGCGCCCCGGGAGGTACGCAGATACGCAGTATTTT.

The chain is built from TRBV2 and TRBJ1-4; D is possibly TRBD1 (6 bases). CDR3 size: 12 residues. CDR1 SNHLY and CDR2 FYNNEI come from the germline V gene. Trimming stripped 5 bases from V and 14 bases from J, with 15 bases between. In nucleotides, the CDR3 is TGTGCCAGCAGTACCACAGGCCAGGGGCTGTTTTTT. This gives the protein CASSTTGQGLFF.

The chain links TRBV5-6 to TRBJ2-3; D remains ambiguous. This CDR3 has 14 residues. Germline loops: CDR1 SGHDT, CDR2 YYEEEE. V was clipped by 0 bases and J by 4 bases, with 9 bases between them. CDR3 amino acids: CASSLVSTPDTQYF. The CDR3 DNA reads TGTGCCAGCAGCTTGGTCTCAACGCCAGATACGCAGTATTTT.

V usage is TRBV7-2 and J usage is TRBJ2-7; D may be TRBD2 (7 bases). The CDR3 runs 13 residues. V was shortened by 3 bases and J by 6 bases, with 12 bases between the two germline ends. Looked up from germline, CDR1 is SGHTA and CDR2 is FQGNSA. In nucleotides, the CDR3 is TGTGCCAGCAGCTTCGGGGGCGGGGGCGAGCAGTACTTC. Its protein product is CASSFGGGGEQYF.

The gene calls are TRBV7-3 and TRBJ2-3; D is tentatively TRBD1 or TRBD2 (5 bases each). The CDR3 has 13 residues. Germline CDR1 and CDR2: SGHTA and FQGTGA. Trimming took off 7 bases at V and 5 bases at J, with 13 bases between the two ends. DNA of the CDR3: TGTGCCAGCACGGGACGGGGACGAGATACGCAGTATTTT. Translating gives CASTGRGRDTQYF.

The genes are TRBV7-9 and TRBJ2-3, with TRBD2 matching over 8 bases. CDR3 length equals 13 residues. V was pared by 4 bases and J by 5 bases, with 2 bases of the junction left unmatched. CDR1 and CDR2 (germline): SEHNR, FQNEAQ (reference sequence). The CDR3 is CASSSRGEDTQYF. CDR3 DNA: TGTGCCAGCAGCTCGCGGGGGGAAGATACGCAGTATTTT.